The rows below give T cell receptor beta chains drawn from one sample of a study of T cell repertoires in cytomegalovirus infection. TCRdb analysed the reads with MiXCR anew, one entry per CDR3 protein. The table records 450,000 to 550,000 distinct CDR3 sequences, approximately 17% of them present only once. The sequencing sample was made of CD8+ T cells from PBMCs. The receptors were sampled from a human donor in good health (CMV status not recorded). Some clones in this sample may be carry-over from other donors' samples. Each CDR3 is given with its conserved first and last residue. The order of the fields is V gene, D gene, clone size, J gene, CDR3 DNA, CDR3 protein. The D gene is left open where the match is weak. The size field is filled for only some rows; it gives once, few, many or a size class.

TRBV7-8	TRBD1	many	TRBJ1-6	TGTGCCAGCACCGCCTTGTCAGGGGGCGATTACGGTAATTCACCCCTCCACTTT	CASTALSGGDYGNSPLHF
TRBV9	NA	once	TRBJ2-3	TGTGCCAGCAGCGCAAGAGGGGGGAGCGGCACAGATGCGCAGTATTTT	CASSARGGSGTDAQYF
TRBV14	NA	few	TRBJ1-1	TGTGCCAGCAGCCCCCGGGGGGGTTGGGTGGCTGAAGCTTTCTTT	CASSPRGGWVAEAFF
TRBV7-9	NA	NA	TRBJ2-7	TGTGCCAGCAGCGCTCCGGGAGTCTCCTACGAGCAGTACTTC	CASSAPGVSYEQYF
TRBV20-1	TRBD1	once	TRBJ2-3	TGCAGTGCTAGAGATCGGGACAGGGTGTATGGTACGCAGTATTTT	CSARDRDRVYGTQYF
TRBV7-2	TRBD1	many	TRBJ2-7	TGTGCCAGCAGCTCCCGGGGGACAGGGCGGTACGAGCAGTACTTC	CASSSRGTGRYEQYF
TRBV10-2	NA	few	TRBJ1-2	TGCGCCAGTTCGGACAGAGTTATCTATGGCTACACCTTC	CASSDRVIYGYTF
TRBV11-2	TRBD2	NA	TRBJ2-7	TGTGCCAGCAGCTTAGATAATCTAGCGGGAACCTACGAGCAGTACTTC	CASSLDNLAGTYEQYF
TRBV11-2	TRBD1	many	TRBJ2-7	TGTGCCAGCGGGCTCACCCAGCGACAGGGTAGTCCATTGGGAGAGCAGTACTTC	CASGLTQRQGSPLGEQYF
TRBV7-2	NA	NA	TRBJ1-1	TGTGCAAGCAGCGTTACATGGACCTACACTGAAGCTTTCTTT	CASSVTWTYTEAFF
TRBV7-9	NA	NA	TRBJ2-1	TGTGCCAGCAGCTTAGGCAGGGTGCCAGGGAATGAGCAGTTCTTC	CASSLGRVPGNEQFF
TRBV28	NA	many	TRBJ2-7	TGTGCCAGCAGCCCAGTTCGGGGGCACACACCCTACGAGCAGTACTTC	CASSPVRGHTPYEQYF
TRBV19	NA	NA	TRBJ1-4	TGTGCCAGTATGAAAGGTGGGGACGAAAAACTGTTTTTT	CASMKGGDEKLFF
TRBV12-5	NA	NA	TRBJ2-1	TGTGCTAGTGCCCCCCCCCTGTACAATGAGCAGTTCTTC	CASAPPLYNEQFF
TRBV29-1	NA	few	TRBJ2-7	TGCAGCGTTGAGGTTGACGCCTCCTACGAGCAGTACTTC	CSVEVDASYEQYF
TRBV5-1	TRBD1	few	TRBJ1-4	TGCGCCAGCAGCTTGGGCCTACAGGGGTCGCGGAATGAAAAACTGTTTTTT	CASSLGLQGSRNEKLFF
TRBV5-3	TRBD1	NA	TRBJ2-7	TGTGCCAGCAGCTTCGGGACAGGGGGTTACGAGCAGAACTTC	CASSFGTGGYEQNF
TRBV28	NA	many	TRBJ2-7	TGTGCCAGCAGTCCACTAGTGACCCCCTACGAGCAGTACTTC	CASSPLVTPYEQYF
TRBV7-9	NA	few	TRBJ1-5	TGTGCCAGCAGTTCAGACAGGACCAATCAGCCCCAGCATTTT	CASSSDRTNQPQHF
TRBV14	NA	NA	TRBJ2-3	TGTGCCAGCAGCCACGGAACCACAGATACGCAGTATTTT	CASSHGTTDTQYF
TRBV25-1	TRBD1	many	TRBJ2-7	TGTGCCAGCAGGGGGACAGGTGGGGAGCAGTACTTC	CASRGTGGEQYF
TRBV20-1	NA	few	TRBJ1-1	TGCAGTGCTAGAGGAGGGGAAACTGAAGCTTTCTTT	CSARGGETEAFF
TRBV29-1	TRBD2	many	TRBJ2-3	TGCAGCGTTGATCTCCTAGGACTAGCGGTCACAGATACGCAGTATTTT	CSVDLLGLAVTDTQYF
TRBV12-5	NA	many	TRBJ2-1	TGTGCTAGTGGTTTCGGCGGAAAAAATGAGCAGTTCTTC	CASGFGGKNEQFF
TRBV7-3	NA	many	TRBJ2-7	TGTGCCAGCAGCTTAATATCAGGGCTCTTCGACGAGCAGTACTTC	CASSLISGLFDEQYF
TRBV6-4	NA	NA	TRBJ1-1	TGTGCCGGTGGGGCCTTGGGACGGAAGAACACTGAAGCTTTCTTT	CAGGALGRKNTEAFF
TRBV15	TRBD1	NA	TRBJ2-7	TGTGCCACCAGCAGAGATGCCGGGACAGGGGCCGAGCAGTACTTC	CATSRDAGTGAEQYF
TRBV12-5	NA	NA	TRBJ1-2	TGTGCTAGTGGTTTGACAGGGCGTGGCTACACCTTC	CASGLTGRGYTF
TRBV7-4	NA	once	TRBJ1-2	TGTGCAAGCAGCCGGCCGCAGGGAAAGTACAGCTATGGCTACACCTTC	CASSRPQGKYSYGYTF
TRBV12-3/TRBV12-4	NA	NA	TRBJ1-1	TGTGCCAGCAGCCCCGGGATGGGGGGCACTGAAGCTTTCTTT	CASSPGMGGTEAFF
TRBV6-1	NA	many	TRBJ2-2	TGTGCCAGCGTACTCACGAACACCGGGGAGCTGTTTTTT	CASVLTNTGELFF
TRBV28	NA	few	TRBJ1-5	TGTGCCAGCAGTTCCGCCGACAGGCTCAATCAGCCCCAGCATTTT	CASSSADRLNQPQHF
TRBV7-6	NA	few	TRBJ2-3	TGTGCCAGCAGCTCCCCTAGGCAGCCCACAGATACGCAGTATTTT	CASSSPRQPTDTQYF
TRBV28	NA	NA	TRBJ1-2	TGTGCCAGCAGACTACCGGAAGGGTATGGCTACACCTTC	CASRLPEGYGYTF
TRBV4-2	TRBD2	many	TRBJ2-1	TGTGCCAGCAGCCAAGATGAACTAGCGGGAGGATGGGGGCAGTTCTTC	CASSQDELAGGWGQFF
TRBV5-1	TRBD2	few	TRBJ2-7	TGCGCCAGCAGCGCCGGGAGGGGGGTACTTTCCTACGAGCAGTACTTC	CASSAGRGVLSYEQYF
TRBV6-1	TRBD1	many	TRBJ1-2	TGTGCCAGCAGTCTTCGGGGTAGGACAGGCGGCTACACCTTC	CASSLRGRTGGYTF
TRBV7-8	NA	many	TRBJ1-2	TGTGCCAGCAGCTTAGCAAGGGGGGGCTATGGCTACACCTTC	CASSLARGGYGYTF
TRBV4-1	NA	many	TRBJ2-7	TGCGCCAGCAGCCCCTTGGCCAACCCTGGCGAGCAGTACTTC	CASSPLANPGEQYF
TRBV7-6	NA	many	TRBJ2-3	TGTGCCAGCAGCCCGACTCTACTTTCTAGCACAGATACGCAGTATTTT	CASSPTLLSSTDTQYF
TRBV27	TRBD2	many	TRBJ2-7	TGTGCCAGCAGTTTAACCGGGACTAGCGGGGGGAGCTCCTACGAGCAGTACTTC	CASSLTGTSGGSSYEQYF
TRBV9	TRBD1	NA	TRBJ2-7	TGTGCCAGCAGCGCCTCGACAGGGCAAGGCTACGAGCAGTACTTC	CASSASTGQGYEQYF
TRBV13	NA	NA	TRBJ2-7	TGTGCCAGCAACCAACGCCCGGGATCCTACGAGCAGTACTTC	CASNQRPGSYEQYF
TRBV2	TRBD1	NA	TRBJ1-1	TGTGCCAGCCCGGGGCCAGGGGGAACGAACACTGAAGCTTTCTTT	CASPGPGGTNTEAFF
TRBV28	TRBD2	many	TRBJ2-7	TGTGCCAGCAGTTTAAGGCGGGAGGTCTCCTACGAGCAGTACTTC	CASSLRREVSYEQYF
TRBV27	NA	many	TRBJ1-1	TGTGCCAGCAGTTTGGGAGGCGGTGGCGACACTGAAGCTTTCTTT	CASSLGGGGDTEAFF
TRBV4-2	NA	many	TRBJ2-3	TGTGCCAGCAGCCAAGAACCGGGCTACACCACAGATACGCAGTATTTT	CASSQEPGYTTDTQYF